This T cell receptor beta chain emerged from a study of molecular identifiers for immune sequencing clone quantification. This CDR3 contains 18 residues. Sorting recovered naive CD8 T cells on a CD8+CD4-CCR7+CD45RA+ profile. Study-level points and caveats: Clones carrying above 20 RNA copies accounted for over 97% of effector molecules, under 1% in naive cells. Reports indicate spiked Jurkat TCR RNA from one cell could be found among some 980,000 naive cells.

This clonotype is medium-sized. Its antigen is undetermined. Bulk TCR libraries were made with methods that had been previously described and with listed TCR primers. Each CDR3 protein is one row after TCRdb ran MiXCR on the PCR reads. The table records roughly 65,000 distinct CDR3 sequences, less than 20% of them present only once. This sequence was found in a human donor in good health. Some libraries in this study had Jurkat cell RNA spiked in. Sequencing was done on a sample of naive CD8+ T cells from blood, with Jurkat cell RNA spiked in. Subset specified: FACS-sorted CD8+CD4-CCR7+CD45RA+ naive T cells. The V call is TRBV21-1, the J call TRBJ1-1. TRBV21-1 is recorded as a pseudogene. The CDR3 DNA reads TGTGCCAGCAGCAGAGCAGACGGAGTAGTCCCTGATATCCCTGAAGCTTTCTTT. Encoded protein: CASSRADGVVPDIPEAFF.